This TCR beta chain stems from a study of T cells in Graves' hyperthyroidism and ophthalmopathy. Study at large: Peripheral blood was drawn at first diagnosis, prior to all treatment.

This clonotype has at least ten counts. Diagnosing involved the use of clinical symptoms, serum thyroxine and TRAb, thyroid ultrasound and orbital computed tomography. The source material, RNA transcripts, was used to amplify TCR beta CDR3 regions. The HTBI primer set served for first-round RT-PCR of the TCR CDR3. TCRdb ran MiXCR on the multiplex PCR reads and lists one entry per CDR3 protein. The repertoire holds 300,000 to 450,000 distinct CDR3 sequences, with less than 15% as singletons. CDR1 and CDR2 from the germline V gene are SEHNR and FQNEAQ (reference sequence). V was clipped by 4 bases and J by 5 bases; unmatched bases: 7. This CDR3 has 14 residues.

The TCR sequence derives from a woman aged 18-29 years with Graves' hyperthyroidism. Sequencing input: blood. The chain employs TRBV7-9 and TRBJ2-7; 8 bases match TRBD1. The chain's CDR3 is CASSYADRVHEQYF. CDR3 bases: TGTGCCAGCAGCTACGCGGACAGGGTCCACGAGCAGTACTTC.